One and the same sample provided the 25 T cell receptor beta chains below, sequenced in a study of neoadjuvant anti-PD-1 for oral cavity cancer. Libraries were prepared by immunoSEQ multiplex PCR; TCRdb keeps only in-frame clonotypes and omits some of them. The sample shows some 71,000 clones, 65% to 85% of them seen only once. Sequences were derived from PBMCs, sampled before nivolumab (anti-PD-1) treatment. The receptors derive from a person aged 35-79 years with oral cavity squamous cell carcinoma.

This sequence joins TRBV29-1 and TRBJ2-5, with 7 bases aligning to TRBD1. The CDR3 contains 13 residues. Per germline, CDR1 SQVTM and CDR2 ANQGSEA. DNA for the CDR3: TGCAGTGCCCGGACAGGTCCCCAAGAGACCCAGTACTTC. Residues: CSARTGPQETQYF.

This clone was observed once. The V and J genes are TRBV4-1 and TRBJ2-1, with TRBD2 matching over 7 bases. Germline CDR1 and CDR2: MGHRA and YSYEKL. This CDR3 spans 13 amino acids. J gave up 9 bases and V 3 bases, and 5 bases lay outside the gene matches. The CDR3 sequence is CASSHLGLVEQFF. DNA of the CDR3: TGCGCCAGCAGCCACCTAGGACTAGTTGAGCAGTTCTTC.

The V gene is TRBV7-7, the J gene TRBJ2-1; D not certain. Between the trimmed V and J ends, which lost 1 base and 8 bases, there was a span of 9 bases. Germline V gives CDR1 SSHAT, CDR2 FNYEAQ (reference sequence). The CDR3 totals 13 residues. CDR3 bases: TGTGCCAGCAGCTTAGTTCGTTCCGATGAGCAGTTCTTC. This codes for CASSLVRSDEQFF.

This clone has a single count. J is TRBJ1-1 and V is TRBV30; D ambiguous. CDR1 is GTSNPN, CDR2 SVGIG, per germline (reference sequence). V gave up 3 bases and J gave up 1 base, with 6 bases separating them. The CDR3 spans 12 residues. DNA for the CDR3: TGTGCCTGGAGCCCAAGGAACACTGAAGCTTTCTTT. The encoded protein is CAWSPRNTEAFF. Combining the CDR3 with reference TRBV30 and TRBJ1-1 gives the whole variable domain SQTIHQWPATLVQPVGSPLSLECTVEGTSNPNLYWYRQAAGRGLQLLFYSVGIGQISSEVPQNLSASRPQDRQFILSSKKLLLSDSGFYLCAWSPRNTEAFFGQGTRLTVV.

The chain couples TRBV10-1 to TRBJ2-3; D is ambiguous. Germline-derived CDR1 and CDR2 are WNHNN and SYGVQD (reference sequence). The CDR3 extends over 15 amino acids. V shed 0 bases and J shed 3 bases, with 10 bases lying between them. In DNA, the CDR3 is TGCGCCAGCAGTGAGTCCAAAAGGGTAACAGATACGCAGTATTTT. This encodes CASSESKRVTDTQYF.

The chain employs TRBV19 and TRBJ1-1, with 8 bases identical to TRBD1. The CDR3 has 15 amino acids. V gave up 6 bases and J gave up 5 bases; unmatched junction bases: 11. The V gene's germline CDR1 is LNHDA and CDR2 SQIVND (reference sequence). The CDR3 spells CASRAGTGFRTEAFF. The DNA for the CDR3 is TGTGCCAGTAGGGCCGGGACAGGCTTTCGAACTGAAGCTTTCTTT.

The V and J genes are TRBV7-3 and TRBJ2-1, with TRBD2 matching over 7 bases. V was clipped by 8 bases and J by 2 bases; unmatched bases: 0. CDR3 size: 12 residues. Germline loops: CDR1 SGHTA, CDR2 FQGTGA. The CDR3 coding sequence is TGTGCCAGCGGGAGGGCCTACAATGAGCAGTTCTTC. Its protein is CASGRAYNEQFF.

The V call is TRBV27, the J call TRBJ2-1, with 7 bases identical to TRBD1. The CDR3 spans 12 residues. CDR1 and CDR2 from the germline V gene are MNHEY and SMNVEV (reference sequence). Unmatched junction bases numbered 14, after V lost 10 bases and J lost 14 bases. This CDR3 reads CATRAWPQGKFF. CDR3 bases: TGTGCCACCAGGGCCTGGCCACAGGGGAAGTTCTTC.

This chain uses TRBV4-1 with TRBJ2-1; 13 bases fit TRBD2. The CDR3 contains 17 residues. The V gene end was trimmed by 3 bases and the J gene end by 6 bases; junction bases not matched to a gene: 8. CDR1 MGHRA and CDR2 YSYEKL come from the germline V gene. CDR3 loop: CASSHRTSGGLGNEQFF. The CDR3 DNA reads TGCGCCAGCAGCCACCGGACTAGCGGGGGCCTTGGCAATGAGCAGTTCTTC.

The V and J genes are TRBV19 and TRBJ1-1, with TRBD1 matching 8 bases. There are 13 residues in the CDR3. Germline loops: CDR1 LNHDA, CDR2 SQIVND (reference sequence). Losses at the gene ends were 10 bases for V and 3 bases for J; bases not matched to a gene: 7. The CDR3 nucleotides read TGTGCCACCAGACAGGGGCAGGACACTGAAGCTTTCTTT. This gives the protein CATRQGQDTEAFF. Supplemented by reference TRBV19 and TRBJ1-1, the full variable domain reads DGGITQSPKYLFRKEGQNVTLSCEQNLNHDAMYWYRQDPGQGLRLIYYSQIVNDFQKGDIAEGYSVSREKKESFPLTVTSAQKNPTAFYLCATRQGQDTEAFFGQGTRLTVV.

The chain couples TRBV27 to TRBJ2-3; D perhaps matches TRBD2 (6 bases). Germline V lookup: CDR1 MNHEY, CDR2 SMNVEV (reference sequence). Trimming shortened V by 10 bases and J by 1 base, and 21 bases separated the two germline ends. There are 16 residues in the CDR3. The CDR3, as DNA: TGTGCCAACGCTCCGGGGGTGGGCCCACGCACAGATACGCAGTATTTT. Protein: CANAPGVGPRTDTQYF.

This sequence joins TRBV7-3 and TRBJ2-1; unclear D gene. The germline V and J ends were trimmed by 5 bases and 8 bases, with 16 bases remaining between them. The CDR3 runs to 14 residues. Germline V lookup: CDR1 SGHTA, CDR2 FQGTGA. CDR3 sequence reads: CASSPRAPGDEQFF. CDR3 in DNA: TGTGCCAGCAGCCCCCGGGCCCCCGGTGATGAGCAGTTCTTC.

This rearrangement joins TRBV2 to TRBJ1-2; TRBD1 matches at 7 bases. Trimming took 5 bases from V and 2 from J; bases not matched to a gene: 2. CDR1 is SNHLY, CDR2 FYNNEI, per germline. The CDR3 has 13 residues. The CDR3 DNA reads TGTGCCAGCAGTACAGGGGAGAACTATGGCTACACCTTC. It encodes CASSTGENYGYTF.

The J gene is TRBJ1-3, the V gene TRBV10-1, with a possible D match to TRBD1 (6 bases). Trimming pared 4 bases from V and 2 bases from J, leaving 15 bases between. There are 16 residues in the CDR3. Germline V lookup: CDR1 WNHNN, CDR2 SYGVQD (reference sequence). CDR3 protein: CASSVPYRDPGNTIYF. DNA for the CDR3: TGCGCCAGCAGTGTTCCCTACAGGGATCCTGGAAACACCATATATTTT.

The chain employs TRBV19 and TRBJ1-1, with 9 nucleotides matching TRBD1. The CDR3 length is 15 residues. With 5 bases clipped from V and 1 base from J, the junction kept 5 bases outside the gene matches. CDR1 is LNHDA, CDR2 SQIVND, per germline (reference sequence). The CDR3 nucleotides are TGTGCCAGTAGTGAACCGGGACAGGGGAACACTGAAGCTTTCTTT. Translating gives CASSEPGQGNTEAFF.

The chain is built from TRBV6-5 and TRBJ2-1, with 10 bases lining up with TRBD2. The CDR3 consists of 15 residues. V was pared by 5 bases and J by 2 bases, with 3 bases of the junction left unmatched. CDR1 MNHEY and CDR2 SVGAGI come from the germline V gene. The DNA for the CDR3 is TGTGCCAGCAGTATTCTAGCGGGGGCCTACAATGAGCAGTTCTTC. Translated: CASSILAGAYNEQFF.

CDR3 sequence reads: CSVRDRAGQPQHF. As DNA, the CDR3 is TGCAGCGTTCGCGACAGGGCCGGTCAGCCCCAGCATTTT. V gene TRBV29-1 combines with J gene TRBJ1-5; 7 bases line up with TRBD1. V shed 5 bases and J 6 bases; nucleotides not matched to a gene: 7. CDR3 size: 13 residues. Germline V CDR1 and CDR2: SQVTM, ANQGSEA.

The chain recombines TRBV6-6 with TRBJ2-1; D is unclear. Germline V gene lookup returns CDR1 MNHNY and CDR2 SVGAGI (reference sequence). CDR3 length: 14 amino acids. V was pared by 7 bases and J by 9 bases, with 19 bases between. CDR3 protein: CASIGSPLNGEQFF. The CDR3 DNA is TGTGCCAGCATAGGGTCCCCACTCAACGGTGAGCAGTTCTTC.

The rearrangement links TRBV4-1 to TRBJ1-2; TRBD1 matches 8 bases. V lost 4 bases to trimming and J lost 8 bases; unmatched junction nucleotides: 15. Germline CDR1 and CDR2: MGHRA and YSYEKL. The CDR3 loop spans 16 amino acids. The CDR3 is CASSRPWTGRARGYTF. For the CDR3, the DNA is TGCGCCAGCAGCCGGCCTTGGACAGGGCGCGCGAGGGGCTACACCTTC.

The chain is built from TRBV19 and TRBJ1-2, with D tentatively TRBD1 (6 bases). The CDR3 is 13 amino acids. CDR1 LNHDA and CDR2 SQIVND come from the germline V gene (reference sequence). V was clipped by 7 bases and J by 5 bases, with 14 bases between them. CDR3 in DNA: TGTGCCAGTACCCCACGACAGGAATATGGCTACACCTTC. Residues: CASTPRQEYGYTF.

This clone came up a few times. V is TRBV5-1 and J is TRBJ2-3; TRBD2 agrees at 12 bases. The ends lost 5 bases at V and 4 bases at J; junction bases unmatched: 5. Germline V gene lookup returns CDR1 SGHRS and CDR2 YFSETQ. The CDR3 length is 15 residues. The CDR3 DNA reads TGCGCCAGCAGACAGAGACTAGCGGGAGCAGATACGCAGTATTTT. Translated, it gives CASRQRLAGADTQYF.

V usage is TRBV7-3 and J usage is TRBJ1-1; 8 nucleotides match TRBD1. Trimming took 5 bases from V and 0 from J; bases not matched to a gene: 14. Germline lookup yields CDR1 SGHTA and CDR2 FQGTGA. The CDR3 spans 18 residues. CDR3 coding DNA: TGTGCCAGCAGCCTAAGGGCTGGGACAGGTCGATTGAACACTGAAGCTTTCTTT. Translating gives CASSLRAGTGRLNTEAFF.

CDR3 sequence reads: CASYAVGELFF. CDR3 nucleotides: TGTGCCAGTTACGCCGTTGGGGAGCTGTTTTTT. This chain uses TRBV6-1 with TRBJ2-2; D remains unclear. CDR1 is MNHNS and CDR2 is SASEGT in the germline V gene. V lost 9 bases and J lost 8, with 10 bases in between. The CDR3 is 11 residues long.

This clone was counted a single time. The chain uses TRBV6-6 and TRBJ1-4; no clear D. Per the germline V gene, CDR1 is MNHNY and CDR2 is SVGAGI (reference sequence). The CDR3 spans 13 residues. V lost 7 bases, J lost 10 bases, and 16 bases lay in between. In DNA form, the CDR3 reads TGTGCCAGCACCACCGGGCCTCGGGCAAAACTGTTTTTT. Translating gives CASTTGPRAKLFF.

This chain uses TRBV6-4 with TRBJ2-7, with 12 bases identical to TRBD1. The CDR3 spans 14 residues. The J segment lost 6 bases and the V segment lost 3 bases, leaving 3 bases of the junction unmatched. Germline lookup yields CDR1 MRHNA and CDR2 SNTAGT. The CDR3 spells CASSEGQGASEQYF. CDR3 coding DNA: TGTGCCAGCAGTGAGGGACAGGGGGCCTCCGAGCAGTACTTC.